Each of the 13 T cell receptor beta chains below was sequenced from the same sample in a study of T cell responses to AZD1222 COVID-19 vaccine. Using immunoSEQ multiplex PCR, the repertoire was profiled, and TCRdb retains in-frame clones only, with some absent. The repertoire holds about 130,000 clones, with roughly nine tenths as singletons. Sequences were derived from peripheral blood, sampled 28 days after the second AZD1222 dose. The receptors originated from an adult who received the AZD1222 COVID-19 vaccine.

The V gene is TRBV3-1 (or the pseudogene TRBV3-2), the J gene TRBJ2-7, with 7 positions matching TRBD1. The CDR3 has 15 amino acids. CDR1 and CDR2 from the germline V gene are LGHDT and YNNKEL (reference sequence). V lost 1 base and J lost 2; bases outside the gene matches: 5. CDR3 sequence: CASSQATGSPYEQYF. CDR3 nucleotide sequence: TGTGCCAGCAGCCAAGCGACAGGGAGTCCCTACGAGCAGTACTTC.

This chain links TRBV7-9 with TRBJ1-4, with D unclear. Germline-derived CDR1 and CDR2 are SEHNR and FQNEAQ (reference sequence). Trimming removed 5 bases at V and 0 bases at J, with 10 bases between. The CDR3 is 15 amino acids. The CDR3 nucleotides are TGTGCCAGCAGCCTGACGGGTGCAACTAATGAAAAACTGTTTTTT. This translates into CASSLTGATNEKLFF. Looking up the rest from reference TRBV7-9 and TRBJ1-4 gives the full variable domain: DTGVSQNPRHKITKRGQNVTFRCDPISEHNRLYWYRQTLGQGPEFLTYFQNEAQLEKSRLLSDRFSAERPKGSFSTLEIQRTEQGDSAMYLCASSLTGATNEKLFFGSGTQLSVL.

V usage is TRBV18 and J usage is TRBJ1-3, with 7 positions matching TRBD1. J gave up 0 bases and V 3 bases, and 2 bases lay outside the gene matches. Germline CDR1 KGHSH, CDR2 LQKENI. This CDR3 spans 15 amino acids. CDR3 sequence: CASSPGQSSGNTIYF. The CDR3 DNA sequence: TGTGCCAGCTCACCGGGACAGAGCTCTGGAAACACCATATATTTT. Complete variable domain (other parts from reference TRBV18 and TRBJ1-3): NAGVMQNPRHLVRRRGQEARLRCSPMKGHSHVYWYRQLPEEGLKFMVYLQKENIIDESGMPKERFSAEFPKEGPSILRIQQVVRGDSAAYFCASSPGQSSGNTIYFGEGSWLTVV.

The CDR3 spells CASSQDGAGVPPDTQYF. CDR3 nucleotides: TGCGCCAGCAGCCAAGACGGGGCAGGAGTCCCCCCAGATACGCAGTATTTT. The rearrangement uses TRBV4-1 and TRBJ2-3; D could derive from TRBD1 or TRBD2 (5 bases each). Germline CDR1 is MGHRA and CDR2 is YSYEKL. The CDR3 contains 17 residues. The germline V and J ends were trimmed by 0 bases and 4 bases, with 17 bases remaining between them.

The rearrangement joins TRBV6-5 to TRBJ1-5; D possibly corresponds to TRBD1 (6 bases). Germline V gene sequence: CDR1 MNHEY, CDR2 SVGAGI. Trimming stripped 4 bases from V and 6 bases from J, with 16 bases between. This CDR3 contains 15 residues. The CDR3 bases are TGTGCCAGCAGTTTCTCAGGGGTGGATGCTCAGCCCCAGCATTTT. This encodes CASSFSGVDAQPQHF.

This chain links TRBV21-1 with TRBJ1-1. TRBV21-1 has pseudogene status. The CDR3 contains 14 residues. In DNA, the CDR3 is TGTGCCAGCAGCCCAGGGAGAGGAAACACTGAAGCTTTCTTT. This gives the protein CASSPGRGNTEAFF.

The rearrangement links TRBV11-2 to TRBJ1-3; D remains ambiguous. The ends were cut back, 2 bases at V and 3 bases at J, with 11 bases in the middle. The CDR3 spans 15 residues. Germline V gives CDR1 SGHAT, CDR2 FQNNGV. The CDR3 protein is CASSLQVEIGNTIYF. The CDR3 DNA reads TGTGCCAGCAGCTTACAGGTGGAGATTGGAAACACCATATATTTT.

The chain carries TRBV19 and TRBJ1-5; D call uncertain. Germline lookup yields CDR1 LNHDA and CDR2 SQIVND (reference sequence). V was cut by 10 bases and J by 3 bases, with 13 bases left in between. CDR3 size: 13 residues. CDR3 coding DNA: TGTGCCACCGCGGGTGGGCTCAATCAGCCCCAGCATTTT. This gives the protein CATAGGLNQPQHF.

This clone was counted a few times. The chain uses TRBV4-1 and TRBJ1-4, with unresolved D. CDR1 is MGHRA and CDR2 is YSYEKL in the germline V gene. V gave up 0 bases and J gave up 8 bases, with 4 bases separating them. This CDR3 is 12 amino acids long. CDR3 nucleotide sequence: TGCGCCAGCAGCCAAGATGGCGAAAAACTGTTTTTT. It encodes CASSQDGEKLFF.

The V gene is TRBV13, the J gene TRBJ2-2; perhaps D is TRBD1 or TRBD2 (5 bases each). Trimming shortened V by 6 bases and J by 4 bases, and 21 bases separated the two germline ends. CDR3 size: 17 residues. Germline CDR1 PRHDT, CDR2 FYEKMQ (reference sequence). The CDR3 DNA follows: TGTGCCAGCAGGCGTACCGGGACGCCCGAGGGCACCGGGGAGCTGTTTTTT. It codes for CASRRTGTPEGTGELFF.

The table lists this clone with a count of one. The chain recombines TRBV5-1 with TRBJ1-4, with TRBD1 as a possible D gene (5 bases). With 4 bases removed from V and 7 bases from J, the gap between germline ends came to 14 bases. Germline CDR1 and CDR2: SGHRS and YFSETQ. The CDR3 contains 14 residues. CDR3 bases: TGCGCCAGCAGCCAACAGGCCGATGGTGAAAAACTGTTTTTT. This gives the protein CASSQQADGEKLFF.

The chain recombines TRBV10-1 with TRBJ1-1, with a possible D match to TRBD1 (5 bases). There are 13 residues in the CDR3. Germline V gene lookup returns CDR1 WNHNN and CDR2 SYGVQD (reference sequence). Trimming took off 5 bases at V and 5 bases at J, with 12 bases between the two ends. In DNA form, the CDR3 reads TGCGCCAGCAGTCGGCAGGGTGCTACTGAAGCTTTCTTT. This translates into CASSRQGATEAFF.

The chain couples TRBV27 to TRBJ2-7, with a weak D call TRBD2 (5 bases). Germline V gene sequence: CDR1 MNHEY, CDR2 SMNVEV (reference sequence). This CDR3 contains 18 residues. V lost 3 bases to trimming and J lost 0 bases, with 21 bases between them. The DNA of the CDR3 is TGTGCCAGCAGTTTGAGAGGTGGAAATAAGGCGGGCTCCTACGAGCAGTACTTC. Protein product: CASSLRGGNKAGSYEQYF.